The clone carrying this T cell receptor beta chain occurred a few times. As yet, its antigen is unknown. This entry belongs to a study of identical twins. Broader study findings: Modeled out-of-frame TCR alpha sharing in monozygotic twins fell below observed levels. For cord blood, abundant beta clonotypes had fewer insertions, unlike memory repertoires, which showed none. Where beta out-of-frame sequences were concerned, excess twin sharing was weaker.

Trimming took 2 bases from V and 1 from J, leaving 7 bases between them. From germline, CDR1 is LNHDA and CDR2 SQIVND (reference sequence). The CDR3 runs to 14 residues. Through template switching, a universal primer site was introduced, and the cDNA contained unique molecular identifiers. Via MiXCR, TCRdb re-called the 5' RACE reads, giving one row per CDR3 protein. In the table there are fewer than 550,000 distinct CDR3 sequences, around 15% of which are singletons. This sample was also put to use in a study of yellow fever vaccine responses in identical twins.

This TCR derives from a young woman in good health. The sequenced material came from CD4+ T cells sorted from blood. The genes are TRBV19 and TRBJ2-3; D is uncertain. This CDR3 is CASSIQTRTDTQYF. In DNA, the CDR3 is TGTGCCAGTAGTATACAGACGCGCACAGATACGCAGTATTTT.